The source of this T cell receptor beta chain is a study of early T cells in non-severe SARS-CoV-2 infection. At the level of the study: Whole-blood bulk RNA, unsorted, was sequenced, and chains were unpaired.

The protocol attached unique molecular identifiers to individual cDNA molecules. TCRdb fed the 5' RACE reads into MiXCR, producing one record per CDR3 protein. The table has about 25,000 distinct CDR3 sequences, 4.5% to 7% seen once. Trimming pared 5 bases from V and 4 bases from J, leaving 8 bases between. The CDR3 extends over 11 amino acids. Germline V CDR1 and CDR2: DFQATT, SNEGSKA (reference sequence). To note about this clonotype: Its antigen is unknown.

Study-wide results and limits: Anti-spike CD8 specificities were favored by VDJdb matching, whose results missed private and CD4 specificities.

This receptor was obtained from an adult who was a healthcare worker with PCR-confirmed SARS-CoV-2 infection or an uninfected control (not recorded which). The J gene is TRBJ2-5, the V gene TRBV20-1, with a possible D match to TRBD1 (6 bases). Sequencing was carried out using whole blood. The CDR3 loop reads CSAWGRETQYF. CDR3 DNA: TGCAGTGCTTGGGGGCGAGAGACCCAGTACTTC.